One and the same sample provided the 20 T cell receptor beta chains below, sequenced in a study of blood T cell repertoires in COVID-19. Clones were sequenced by immunoSEQ multiplex PCR, and TCRdb holds only the in-frame ones, with some missing. The sample records a few hundred thousand clones, 70% to 90% being singletons. Sequenced: PBMCs or T cells enriched from blood (not recorded which). The origin of the receptors is a woman aged 30 to 39 who had recovered from COVID-19.

This chain uses TRBV7-9 with TRBJ1-1; 9 positions agree with TRBD1. The junction had 9 bases not matched to a gene; V was cut back by 4 bases and J by 6 bases. This CDR3 contains 15 residues. Germline V gene sequence: CDR1 SEHNR, CDR2 FQNEAQ (reference sequence). Here the CDR3 DNA reads TGTGCCAGCAGCTCCTGGGACAGGGCAGGAGCTGAAGCTTTCTTT. Amino acid sequence: CASSSWDRAGAEAFF.

In regard to this clone: The sample has other DNA sequences that encode this CDR3 too. The chain uses TRBV18 and TRBJ1-1; 9 bases map to TRBD1. The CDR3 has 14 amino acids. Losses at the gene ends were 3 bases for V and 4 bases for J; bases not matched to a gene: 3. The germline V gene has CDR1 KGHSH and CDR2 LQKENI. The chain's CDR3 is CASSPLDRGTEAFF. The CDR3 DNA reads as TGTGCCAGCTCACCTCTGGACAGGGGCACTGAAGCTTTCTTT.

V is TRBV6-5 and J is TRBJ1-1, with D maybe TRBD1 (5 bases). There are 16 residues in the CDR3. Germline lookup yields CDR1 MNHEY and CDR2 SVGAGI. The V end was cut by 0 bases, the J end by 5 bases, with 16 bases between. Written as DNA, the CDR3 is TGTGCCAGCAGTTACTCTCCAGTGGGGGGTGTTACTGAAGCTTTCTTT. This codes for CASSYSPVGGVTEAFF.

J is TRBJ1-6 and V is TRBV2, with TRBD1 identical over 7 bases. The ends lost 6 bases at V and 6 bases at J; junction bases unmatched: 5. The germline V gene encodes CDR1 SNHLY and CDR2 FYNNEI. There are 14 residues in the CDR3. This CDR3 is CASRFGTVNSPLHF. In DNA, the CDR3 is TGTGCCAGCAGATTCGGGACAGTTAATTCACCCCTCCACTTT.

The chain couples TRBV5-5 to TRBJ1-1; D remains unclear. Germline lookup yields CDR1 SGHKS and CDR2 YYEKEE (reference sequence). There are 12 residues in the CDR3. Trimming left V 2 bases short and J 3 bases short, with 5 bases between. The CDR3 reads CASSFIDTEAFF. CDR3 nucleotides: TGTGCCAGCAGCTTTATTGACACTGAAGCTTTCTTT.

The rearrangement uses TRBV4-1 and TRBJ2-7; TRBD1 is a possible D gene (5 bases). Germline values: CDR1 MGHRA, CDR2 YSYEKL. The CDR3 has 17 residues. Trimming removed 0 bases from V and 0 bases from J, with 15 bases in between. The CDR3: CASSQDRGSWSSYEQYF. CDR3 coding DNA: TGCGCCAGCAGCCAAGATAGGGGCAGTTGGAGCTCCTACGAGCAGTACTTC.

J is TRBJ1-1 and V is TRBV27, with TRBD1 identical over 9 bases. There are 16 residues in the CDR3. Losses at the gene ends were 5 bases for V and 10 bases for J; bases not matched to a gene: 17. Germline assignment: CDR1 MNHEY and CDR2 SMNVEV (reference sequence). CDR3 loop: CASSPMGGQGPLGAFF. CDR3 DNA: TGTGCCAGCAGTCCAATGGGGGGACAGGGACCTTTAGGAGCTTTCTTT.

The V gene is TRBV12-3 or TRBV12-4, the J gene TRBJ1-1; D remains ambiguous. This CDR3 comprises 13 residues. V was clipped by 1 base and J by 1 base, with 4 bases between them. The CDR3 sequence is CASSLVGNTEAFF. In nucleotides, the CDR3 is TGTGCCAGCAGTTTAGTCGGGAACACTGAAGCTTTCTTT.

The genes are TRBV3-1 (or the pseudogene TRBV3-2) and TRBJ2-7; 8 nucleotides align to TRBD1. The trim removed 0 bases at V and 0 bases at J, leaving 4 bases unmatched. Germline-derived CDR1 and CDR2 are LGHDT and YNNKEL (reference sequence). CDR3 size: 16 residues. DNA for the CDR3: TGTGCCAGCAGCCAAGATCTGGGGACAGGCTCCTACGAGCAGTACTTC. It is translated as CASSQDLGTGSYEQYF.

The chain carries TRBV3-1 (or the pseudogene TRBV3-2) and TRBJ2-2, with 9 bases lining up with TRBD1. CDR1 and CDR2 from the germline V gene are LGHDT and YNNKEL (reference sequence). The CDR3 contains 17 residues. V trimming: 5 bases; J trimming: 1 base; junction bases outside the gene matches: 8. The CDR3 DNA sequence: TGTGCCAGCAGCACCGGGACAGGGAACCTGAACACCGGGGAGCTGTTTTTT. Translation gives CASSTGTGNLNTGELFF.

The sample holds a few counts of this clone. In DNA, the CDR3 is TGTGCCAGCGCCCCCCAGTCCTACGAGCAGTACTTC. The encoded protein is CASAPQSYEQYF. This rearrangement joins TRBV7-9 to TRBJ2-7, with D hard to call. From germline, CDR1 is SEHNR and CDR2 FQNEAQ (reference sequence). V was clipped by 8 bases and J by 1 base, with 9 bases between them. The CDR3 spans 12 residues.

As concerns this clone: The same CDR3 is also encoded by other DNA sequences in this sample. J is TRBJ2-3 and V is TRBV18, with TRBD1 identical over 8 bases. The junction had 5 bases not matched to a gene; V was cut back by 6 bases and J by 3 bases. This CDR3 comprises 14 residues. Germline V CDR1 and CDR2: KGHSH, LQKENI. CDR3 coding DNA: TGTGCCAGCTCTCCTACAGGGGGGACAGATACGCAGTATTTT. This translates into CASSPTGGTDTQYF.

This clone was found once. This chain joins TRBV29-1 and TRBJ2-3; 10 bases align to TRBD1. CDR3 length equals 16 residues. V was pared by 1 base and J by 4 bases, with 8 bases of the junction left unmatched. CDR1 and CDR2 from the germline V gene are SQVTM and ANQGSEA. The CDR3 spells CSVEGTDRGGADTQYF. As DNA, the CDR3 is TGCAGCGTTGAAGGCACGGACAGGGGGGGAGCAGATACGCAGTATTTT.

The chain has TRBV6-5 and TRBJ1-2, with 9 bases aligning to TRBD1. The CDR3 covers 14 residues. CDR1 and CDR2 (germline): MNHEY, SVGAGI. Unmatched junction bases numbered 4, after V lost 5 bases and J lost 3 bases. CDR3 sequence: CASSPGQGHYGYTF. In DNA form, the CDR3 reads TGTGCCAGCAGTCCGGGACAGGGTCACTATGGCTACACCTTC.

The chain uses TRBV7-2 and TRBJ2-3; 10 bases are shared with TRBD2. This CDR3 is built from 14 residues. The V gene's germline CDR1 is SGHTA and CDR2 FQGNSA. The V gene end was trimmed by 0 bases and the J gene end by 7 bases; junction bases not matched to a gene: 1. For the CDR3, the DNA is TGTGCCAGCAGCTTAGCTAGCGGGGGGTATACGCAGTATTTT. It is translated as CASSLASGGYTQYF. Full variable domain (outside the CDR3, taken from reference TRBV7-2 and TRBJ2-3): GAGVSQSPSNKVTEKGKDVELRCDPISGHTALYWYRQSLGQGLEFLIYFQGNSAPDKSGLPSDRFSAERTGGSVSTLTIQRTQQEDSAVYLCASSLASGGYTQYFGPGTRLTVL.

The rearrangement links TRBV30 to TRBJ1-1; possibly TRBD1 for D (5 bases). Trimming cost V 5 bases and J 5 bases, with 9 bases left between them. This CDR3 is built from 11 residues. The germline CDR1 and CDR2 sequences are GTSNPN and SVGIG (reference sequence). The CDR3 region is CAWGARTEAFF. The CDR3 coding sequence is TGTGCCTGGGGGGCGAGGACTGAAGCTTTCTTT. Supplemented by reference TRBV30 and TRBJ1-1, the full variable domain reads SQTIHQWPATLVQPVGSPLSLECTVEGTSNPNLYWYRQAAGRGLQLLFYSVGIGQISSEVPQNLSASRPQDRQFILSSKKLLLSDSGFYLCAWGARTEAFFGQGTRLTVV.

V usage is TRBV3-1 (or the pseudogene TRBV3-2) and J usage is TRBJ2-3; 10 bases are shared with TRBD2. The CDR3 has 17 residues. Germline values: CDR1 LGHDT, CDR2 YNNKEL (reference sequence). The junction had 8 bases not matched to a gene; V was cut back by 3 bases and J by 2 bases. The CDR3, as DNA: TGTGCCAGCAGCCACCGTACTAGCGGGGCTAACACAGATACGCAGTATTTT. Translating gives CASSHRTSGANTDTQYF.

This sequence joins TRBV5-1 and TRBJ1-2; TRBD1 matches at 10 bases. Losses at the gene ends were 0 bases for V and 6 bases for J; bases not matched to a gene: 2. Germline CDR1 and CDR2: SGHRS and YFSETQ. The CDR3 spans 14 residues. In DNA, the CDR3 is TGCGCCAGCAGCTTGGAAGGGACAGGGGATGGCTACACCTTC. Translation gives CASSLEGTGDGYTF.

The chain links TRBV19 to TRBJ1-2; possibly TRBD1 for D (5 bases). The V and J ends lost 7 bases and 6 bases respectively, with 15 bases between them. CDR3 length: 13 amino acids. In germline, CDR1 is LNHDA, CDR2 SQIVND (reference sequence). The CDR3 here is CASKPQGGDGYTF. In DNA form, the CDR3 reads TGTGCCAGTAAACCCCAGGGAGGGGATGGCTACACCTTC.

This chain connects TRBV19 to TRBJ1-5, with D perhaps TRBD1 (6 bases). Germline loops: CDR1 LNHDA, CDR2 SQIVND (reference sequence). The V end lost 5 bases, the J end lost 0 bases, and 20 bases lay between the germline ends. The CDR3 totals 18 residues. The DNA for the CDR3 is TGTGCCAGTAGTCCGGGACACGTAGGACAATATAGCAATCAGCCCCAGCATTTT. It translates to CASSPGHVGQYSNQPQHF.